The rows below give T cell receptor beta chains drawn from one sample of a study of shared clonotypes between healthy human individuals. TCRdb keeps only in-frame clones here, not all; method: immunoSEQ multiplex PCR. The sample records roughly 1,600,000 clones, about 98.5% being singletons. The sample comprised naive CD4+ T cells sorted from blood. These receptors originate from a man aged 25-45 years in good health. CDR3s include the opening cysteine and the closing phenylalanine or tryptophan. The D gene is left open where the match is weak. Clone size appears in some rows only: once, few, many, or a class for an expanded clone.

. TRBJ1-2 . TRBV28 CASSPGGPPANYGYTF TGTGCCAGCAGTCCCGGCGGGCCGCCAGCTAACTATGGCTACACCTTC
TRBD1 TRBJ2-7 . TRBV2 CASSEGTGGGYEQYF TGTGCCAGCAGTGAAGGGACAGGGGGCGGCTACGAGCAGTACTTC
. TRBJ2-2 . TRBV15 CATSRDLNRDTGELFF TGTGCCACCAGCAGAGATCTTAACAGGGATACCGGGGAGCTGTTTTTT
TRBD1 TRBJ1-4 . TRBV5-1 CASSLATGLTEKLFF TGCGCCAGCAGCTTGGCGACAGGGTTGACTGAAAAACTGTTTTTT
. TRBJ1-1 . TRBV5-5 CASSLVRPNTEAFF TGTGCCAGCAGCTTGGTGCGGCCGAACACTGAAGCTTTCTTT
TRBD2 TRBJ2-3 . TRBV7-3 CASSLRAGGPDTQYF TGTGCCAGCAGCTTAAGAGCGGGAGGGCCAGATACGCAGTATTTT
. TRBJ2-3 . TRBV10-3 CAISNADTQYF TGTGCCATCAGCAATGCAGATACGCAGTATTTT
. TRBJ1-1 . TRBV5-1 CASTRGLSNTEAFF TGCGCCAGCACCCGGGGACTGTCGAACACTGAAGCTTTCTTT
. TRBJ2-2 . TRBV5-6 CASSLALSGSRPGELFF TGTGCCAGCAGCTTGGCCTTAAGTGGGAGTCGTCCCGGGGAGCTGTTTTTT
. TRBJ2-7 . TRBV7-2 CASSPIGGGTLSYEQYF TGTGCCAGCAGCCCTATCGGAGGGGGGACTCTCTCCTACGAGCAGTACTTC
. TRBJ2-7 . TRBV5-1 CASSLAGKLYEQYF TGCGCCAGCAGCTTGGCAGGGAAACTCTACGAGCAGTACTTC
. TRBJ2-7 once TRBV10-1 CASSTGTNSYEQYF TGCGCCAGCAGTACAGGGACTAACTCCTACGAGCAGTACTTC
. TRBJ2-3 . TRBV6-4 CASKEALSTDTQYF TGTGCCAGCAAAGAGGCACTAAGCACAGATACGCAGTATTTT
TRBD2 TRBJ2-7 . TRBV9 CASSTGTSGISYEQYF TGTGCCAGCAGCACAGGGACTAGCGGGATATCCTACGAGCAGTACTTC
TRBD2 TRBJ2-7 . TRBV11-1 CASSYGLAGVGHEQYF TGTGCCAGCAGCTACGGACTAGCGGGAGTCGGCCACGAGCAGTACTTC
. TRBJ2-5 . TRBV6-5 CASKRIGVLETQYF TGTGCCAGCAAAAGAATCGGGGTATTGGAGACCCAGTACTTC
. TRBJ2-7 . TRBV5-1 CASRSLGVYEQYF TGCGCCAGCAGAAGCCTTGGGGTCTACGAGCAGTACTTC
. TRBJ1-5 . TRBV28 CASSTTGLNQPQHF TGTGCCAGCAGTACAACAGGGTTGAATCAGCCCCAGCATTTT
. TRBJ1-2 . TRBV18 CASSPTQEDGYTF TGTGCCAGCTCACCAACACAGGAGGATGGCTACACCTTC
. TRBJ2-3 . TRBV7-9 CASSQTGVRADTQYF TGTGCCAGCAGCCAGACAGGAGTGAGGGCAGATACGCAGTATTTT
TRBD1 TRBJ1-5 . TRBV18 CASSPGQGGNQPQHF TGTGCCAGCTCACCAGGACAGGGAGGCAATCAGCCCCAGCATTTT
. TRBJ2-7 . TRBV10-2 CASSRDLKGYEQYF TGCGCCAGCAGTAGGGACCTAAAGGGCTACGAGCAGTACTTC
. TRBJ1-2 . TRBV28 CASSLPGRYGYTF TGTGCCAGCAGTTTACCTGGGAGGTATGGCTACACCTTC
. TRBJ2-7 . TRBV10-3 CAISESRGSYEQYF TGTGCCATCAGTGAGTCTCGCGGTTCCTACGAGCAGTACTTC
. TRBJ1-2 . TRBV9 CASSSGRSNYGYTF TGTGCCAGCAGCTCCGGGCGATCTAACTATGGCTACACCTTC
. TRBJ1-5 . TRBV5-6 CASSRINQPQHF TGTGCCAGCAGCCGAATTAATCAGCCCCAGCATTTT
. TRBJ2-5 . TRBV7-7 CASSPRPLGETQYF TGTGCTAGCAGCCCCAGGCCCCTGGGGGAGACCCAGTACTTC
. TRBJ2-2 . TRBV2 CASSVTATGELFF TGTGCCAGCAGTGTCACAGCCACCGGGGAGCTGTTTTTT
. TRBJ2-7 . TRBV5-1 CASSLGQPRGEQYF TGCGCCAGCAGCCTCGGACAGCCTAGGGGGGAGCAGTACTTC
. TRBJ2-7 . TRBV11-2 CASSGRPAYEQYF TGTGCCAGCAGCGGTCGGCCCGCCTACGAGCAGTACTTC
TRBD1 TRBJ1-1 . TRBV7-9 CASSFYQGDAEAFF TGTGCCAGCAGCTTTTATCAGGGGGACGCTGAAGCTTTCTTT
. TRBJ1-2 . TRBV15 CATSRDDNGNYGYTF TGTGCCACCAGCAGAGATGATAATGGGAACTATGGCTACACCTTC
TRBD1 TRBJ1-5 . TRBV5-6 CASSSRQGYQPQHF TGTGCCAGCAGCTCCCGACAGGGTTACCAGCCCCAGCATTTT
. TRBJ2-5 . TRBV7-2 CASSTTLFVGLLRETQYF TGTGCCAGCAGCACCACACTATTTGTGGGATTATTACGAGAGACCCAGTACTTC
. TRBJ2-2 . TRBV19 CASSGPGQNTGELFF TGTGCCAGTAGTGGACCGGGACAGAACACCGGGGAGCTGTTTTTT
. TRBJ2-7 few TRBV5-1 CASSFGSNEQYF TGCGCCAGCAGCTTTGGTAGCAACGAGCAGTACTTC
. TRBJ2-2 . TRBV9 CASSPRLTGELFF TGTGCCAGCAGCCCGCGGCTCACCGGGGAGCTGTTTTTT
. TRBJ2-7 . TRBV5-5 CASSFRRAHEQYF TGTGCCAGCAGCTTTCGCAGGGCGCACGAGCAGTACTTC
. TRBJ2-3 once TRBV19 CASSITGSTDTQYF TGTGCCAGTAGTATCACAGGTAGCACAGATACGCAGTATTTT
. TRBJ2-3 . TRBV25-1 CASSRGGTDTQYF TGTGCCAGCAGTAGGGGCGGCACAGATACGCAGTATTTT
TRBD2 TRBJ2-5 . TRBV29-1 CSVSRTSGVAAETQYF TGCAGCGTTTCCAGGACTAGCGGGGTGGCGGCAGAGACCCAGTACTTC
. TRBJ2-2 . TRBV5-1 CASSLEGFGNTGELFF TGCGCCAGCAGCTTGGAGGGGTTTGGAAACACCGGGGAGCTGTTTTTT
TRBD1 TRBJ2-5 . TRBV11-2 CASSTRQGDRETQYF TGTGCCAGCAGCACGCGGCAGGGGGATCGGGAGACCCAGTACTTC
. TRBJ1-1 . TRBV5-1 CASSESTEAFF TGCGCCAGCAGCGAAAGTACTGAAGCTTTCTTT
. TRBJ2-3 once TRBV7-9 CASSLLTFGAPSTDTQYF TGTGCCAGCAGCTTACTTACTTTCGGAGCCCCTAGCACAGATACGCAGTATTTT
TRBD2 TRBJ2-5 once TRBV29-1 CSVLGAGEETQYF TGCAGCGTCCTCGGAGCGGGGGAAGAGACCCAGTACTTC
. TRBJ2-5 . TRBV19 CASSIGVRETQYF TGTGCCAGTAGTATAGGCGTGAGAGAGACCCAGTACTTC
TRBD2 TRBJ2-7 once TRBV5-4 CASSLGNSGRVDEQYF TGTGCCAGCAGCTTGGGAAATAGCGGGAGGGTCGACGAGCAGTACTTC
TRBD1 TRBJ2-1 . TRBV5-1 CASSSWDRTNEQFF TGCGCCAGCAGCTCCTGGGACAGGACCAATGAGCAGTTCTTC
. TRBJ2-3 . TRBV5-1 CASSLPLELKSTDTQYF TGCGCCAGCAGCTTGCCCCTGGAGTTGAAGAGCACAGATACGCAGTATTTT